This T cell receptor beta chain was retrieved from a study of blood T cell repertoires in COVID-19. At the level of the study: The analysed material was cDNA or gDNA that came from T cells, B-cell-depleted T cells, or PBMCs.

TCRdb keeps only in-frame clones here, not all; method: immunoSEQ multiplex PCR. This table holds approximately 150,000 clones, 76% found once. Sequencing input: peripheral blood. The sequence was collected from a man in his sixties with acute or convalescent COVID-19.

This CDR3 is CASSLGLGGTYEQYF. In DNA form, the CDR3 reads TGTGCCAGCAGCTTGGGGCTTGGCGGGACCTACGAGCAGTACTTC. The chain couples TRBV5-5 to TRBJ2-7, with a weak D call TRBD2 (6 bases). The CDR3 totals 15 residues. Trimming removed 0 bases from V and 2 bases from J, with 12 bases in between. Per germline, CDR1 SGHKS and CDR2 YYEKEE (reference sequence). The variable domain in full, with the rest retrieved from reference TRBV5-5 and TRBJ2-7, is DAGVTQSPTHLIKTRGQQVTLRCSPISGHKSVSWYQQVLGQGPQFIFQYYEKEERGRGNFPDRFSARQFPNYSSELNVNALLLGDSALYLCASSLGLGGTYEQYFGPGTRLTVT.